Listed below are T cell receptor beta chains from one sample, sequenced in a study of T cell changes during pregnancy in multiple sclerosis. Assay: immunoSEQ multiplex PCR; the TCRdb copy retains only in-frame clones and omits some. The sample lists 35,000 to 45,000 clones; roughly 92% were seen once. Sample: peripheral blood. Every receptor here comes from a female donor with multiple sclerosis, enrolled in a pregnancy study. CDR3s include the opening cysteine and the closing phenylalanine or tryptophan. Fields, in order: D gene, clone size, V gene, J gene, CDR3 DNA, CDR3 protein. A D gene is named only where the DNA matches it firmly. Some rows mark clone size as missing; the rest say once, few, many or name a class of expanded clone.

NA,NA,TRBV29-1,TRBJ2-1,TGCAGCGTTGAAGCAGAACGGGGAACCTACAATGAGCAGTTCTTC,CSVEAERGTYNEQFF
TRBD2,NA,TRBV7-9,TRBJ2-1,TGTGCCAGCAGCTTAGGTAGCGGGAGAGGAAATGAGCAGTTCTTC,CASSLGSGRGNEQFF
NA,NA,TRBV7-9,TRBJ1-2,TGTGCCAGCAGCTTAGCGCCTGGAGAAGGGTATGGCTACACCTTC,CASSLAPGEGYGYTF
TRBD1,few,TRBV7-8,TRBJ2-7,TGTGCCAGCAGCTCCATTATGGGGGACAGACCTTACGAGCAGTACTTC,CASSSIMGDRPYEQYF
NA,NA,TRBV2,TRBJ1-5,TGTGCCAGCAGTGAAGCAGCTAGCAATCAGCCCCAGCATTTT,CASSEAASNQPQHF
TRBD2,few,TRBV19,TRBJ2-3,TGTGCCAGTAGTGCCGGACTAGCGGGACTTCAGTATTTT,CASSAGLAGLQYF
TRBD2,NA,TRBV28,TRBJ2-5,TGTGCCAGCAGTTCCCAGGCAGCGGGAGCACGAGAGACCCAGTACTTC,CASSSQAAGARETQYF
NA,NA,TRBV4-2,TRBJ2-7,TGTGCCAGCAGAAAGACCATCTCCTACGAGCAGTACTTC,CASRKTISYEQYF
NA,once,TRBV13,TRBJ2-2,TGTGCCAGCAGCCCCACGGGAGTTTTGGCCGACGCCGGGGAGCTGTTTTTT,CASSPTGVLADAGELFF
TRBD2,NA,TRBV13,TRBJ2-7,TGTGCCAGCACCTTAAGCGGGAGACTTTACGAGCAGTACTTC,CASTLSGRLYEQYF
NA,NA,TRBV5-6,TRBJ1-2,TGTGCCAGCAGCTTGGAGATGGGAGGGAGAGGCTACACCTTC,CASSLEMGGRGYTF
TRBD1,NA,TRBV28,TRBJ1-3,TGTGCCAGCAGGAAGGGACAGGGGAGAAGAAACACCATATATTTT,CASRKGQGRRNTIYF
NA,once,TRBV21-1,TRBJ1-1,TGTGCCAGCAGCAAAAGGTTAAAGGGGGGATGGGGCACTGAAGCTTTCTTT,CASSKRLKGGWGTEAFF
NA,NA,TRBV19,TRBJ1-2,TGTGCCAGTAGTTTTACCCGGGACGGAGACTATGGCTACACCTTC,CASSFTRDGDYGYTF
TRBD2,NA,TRBV29-1,TRBJ2-7,TGCAGCGTGGCCCTCGGGACTAGCAGGTACGAGCAGTACTTC,CSVALGTSRYEQYF
TRBD2,once,TRBV4-1,TRBJ2-7,TGCGCCAGTAGCCAAGTCCATAGCGGGCCCCTCGAGCAGTACTTC,CASSQVHSGPLEQYF
TRBD2,NA,TRBV19,TRBJ2-3,TGTGCCAGTAGGACTAGCGGAGGCACAGATACGCAGTATTTT,CASRTSGGTDTQYF
TRBD2,NA,TRBV2,TRBJ2-1,TGTGCCAGCAGACTAGCGGGAGGCCACAATGAGCAGTTCTTC,CASRLAGGHNEQFF
NA,NA,TRBV5-1,TRBJ2-7,TGCGCCAGCAGCTTGTGGGGTATGGCCTCCAGATCCTACGAGCAGTACTTC,CASSLWGMASRSYEQYF
NA,NA,TRBV30,TRBJ2-3,TGTGCCTGGAAGGCGGCAGATACGCAGTATTTT,CAWKAADTQYF
NA,NA,TRBV6-4,TRBJ2-1,TGTGCCAGCAGTGACTCAGGACTCGATTACAATGAGCAGTTCTTC,CASSDSGLDYNEQFF
NA,NA,TRBV5-1,TRBJ2-7,TGCGCCAGCAGCTTGGCCTTGGGATCCGAGCAGTACTTC,CASSLALGSEQYF
TRBD1,NA,TRBV9,TRBJ1-2,TGTGCCAGCAGCCCCCGGGACAGCTTCTATGGTGGCTACACCTTC,CASSPRDSFYGGYTF
NA,NA,TRBV7-8,TRBJ2-1,TGTGCCAGCAGTCAAAGGGACGGCTACAATGAGCAGTTCTTC,CASSQRDGYNEQFF
NA,NA,TRBV28,TRBJ1-4,TGTGCCAGCAGTTTGGGAACAACTAATGAAAAACTGTTTTTT,CASSLGTTNEKLFF
TRBD1,NA,TRBV18,TRBJ1-2,TGTGCCAGCTCACCAGGGACAGAAAATGGCTACACCTTC,CASSPGTENGYTF
TRBD2,NA,TRBV19,TRBJ2-3,TGTGCCAGTAGGACGGGATTAGCGGGAGTGTCAGATACGCAGTATTTT,CASRTGLAGVSDTQYF
NA,NA,TRBV5-6,TRBJ2-3,TGTGCCAGCAGCTCAGCGGGAGATACGCAGTATTTT,CASSSAGDTQYF
NA,few,TRBV5-1,TRBJ2-1,TGCGCCAGCAGCTTGGTTCCCGGGACCCAGGGCAATGAGCAGTTCTTC,CASSLVPGTQGNEQFF
TRBD1,NA,TRBV27,TRBJ1-1,TGTGCCAGCAGTTTATCGTATGGGGACAGCGGCGGGAACACTGAAGCTTTCTTT,CASSLSYGDSGGNTEAFF
NA,NA,TRBV2,TRBJ2-7,TGTGCCAGCAGGGGGGGACAGATCTCCTACGAGCAGTACTTC,CASRGGQISYEQYF
TRBD2,NA,TRBV2,TRBJ2-1,TGTGCCAGCAGACTAGCGGGGGAGGGTGAGCAGTTCTTC,CASRLAGEGEQFF